The 32 T cell receptor beta chains given below trace back to one sample, sequenced in a study of OX40 agonist ivuxolimab in advanced cancers. Assay used: immunoSEQ multiplex PCR; TCRdb lists only in-frame clones, some missing. The data hold around 83,000 clones, with approximately 85% observed a single time. Sequences were derived from CD4+ or CD8+ T cells sorted from blood, sampled in a trial of the OX40 agonist ivuxolimab. These receptors were obtained from an adult with an advanced solid tumor such as melanoma, head and neck, liver or kidney cancer.

The chain couples TRBV30 to TRBJ2-5; no definite D call. This CDR3 region has 11 residues. Trimming shortened V by 0 bases and J by 5 bases, and 4 bases separated the two germline ends. In germline, CDR1 is GTSNPN, CDR2 SVGIG (reference sequence). The CDR3 loop is CAWSVMETQYF. The DNA of the CDR3 is TGTGCCTGGAGTGTGATGGAGACCCAGTACTTC.

This chain connects TRBV5-6 to TRBJ1-2; D is uncertain. Per germline, CDR1 SGHDT and CDR2 YYEEEE. CDR3 length: 14 amino acids. V dropped 3 bases and J dropped 4 bases, with 13 bases sitting between them. Here the CDR3 reads CASSSITTSYGYTF. The CDR3 DNA reads as TGTGCCAGCAGCTCGATAACAACGTCCTATGGCTACACCTTC.

This clone was seen only a few times. This rearrangement joins TRBV10-2 to TRBJ2-7; D is unclear. The CDR3 is 15 amino acids. V gave up 4 bases and J gave up 0 bases, with 13 bases separating them. CDR1 WSHSY and CDR2 SAAADI come from the germline V gene. The CDR3 region is CASSVVAASSYEQYF. CDR3 bases: TGCGCCAGCAGTGTCGTAGCAGCGAGCTCCTACGAGCAGTACTTC.

The V gene is TRBV9, the J gene TRBJ2-7; D is ambiguous. Germline V CDR1 and CDR2: SGDLS, YYNGEE. V lost 0 bases to trimming and J lost 6 bases, with 10 bases between them. The CDR3 is 13 amino acids. In DNA, the CDR3 is TGTGCCAGCAGCGTAGGTCCCGCGTCCGAGCAGTACTTC. Its translation is CASSVGPASEQYF.

The chain combines TRBV7-9 with TRBJ1-2; D is possibly TRBD1 (5 bases). Germline-derived CDR1 and CDR2 are SEHNR and FQNEAQ (reference sequence). This CDR3 contains 12 residues. V lost 1 base and J lost 14, with 14 bases in between. CDR3 nucleotide sequence: TGTGCCAGCAGCTTAGAAGCGACAGCGTCGACCTTC. Protein sequence: CASSLEATASTF. The variable domain in full, completed from reference TRBV7-9 and TRBJ1-2, reads DTGVSQNPRHKITKRGQNVTFRCDPISEHNRLYWYRQTLGQGPEFLTYFQNEAQLEKSRLLSDRFSAERPKGSFSTLEIQRTEQGDSAMYLCASSLEATASTFGSGTRLTVV.

This chain joins TRBV29-1 and TRBJ2-6; D tentatively fits TRBD1 or TRBD2 (5 bases each). The CDR3 has 16 amino acids. V shed 0 bases and J shed 4 bases, with 13 bases lying between them. Germline lookup yields CDR1 SQVTM and CDR2 ANQGSEA. CDR3 sequence: CSVEDHGGTGANVLTF. In DNA form, the CDR3 reads TGCAGCGTTGAAGATCATGGGGGAACCGGGGCCAACGTCCTGACTTTC. The variable domain in full, with the rest retrieved from reference TRBV29-1 and TRBJ2-6, is SAVISQKPSRDICQRGTSLTIQCQVDSQVTMMFWYRQQPGQSLTLIATANQGSEATYESGFVIDKFPISRPNLTFSTLTVSNMSPEDSSIYLCSVEDHGGTGANVLTFGAGSRLTVL.

The rearrangement links TRBV18 to TRBJ1-1, with D unclear. Germline V CDR1 and CDR2: KGHSH, LQKENI. With 4 bases removed from V and 0 bases from J, the gap between germline ends came to 9 bases. The CDR3 loop spans 14 amino acids. CDR3 loop: CASSLQFMNTEAFF. CDR3 DNA: TGTGCCAGCTCACTACAGTTCATGAACACTGAAGCTTTCTTT. The variable domain in full, with the rest retrieved from reference TRBV18 and TRBJ1-1, is NAGVMQNPRHLVRRRGQEARLRCSPMKGHSHVYWYRQLPEEGLKFMVYLQKENIIDESGMPKERFSAEFPKEGPSILRIQQVVRGDSAAYFCASSLQFMNTEAFFGQGTRLTVV.

V is TRBV19 and J is TRBJ1-5; 10 bases agree with TRBD1. The V and J ends lost 8 bases and 4 bases, in that order; junction bases with no gene match: 17. CDR3 length: 18 amino acids. Germline V gives CDR1 LNHDA, CDR2 SQIVND (reference sequence). The CDR3, as DNA: TGTGCCAGTCAACTGACATCGACAGGGGGCGCGCTTAATCAGCCCCAGCATTTT. Its protein product is CASQLTSTGGALNQPQHF.

CDR3: CASSFGQSPFRTNEKLFF. The CDR3 DNA reads TGCGCCAGCAGCTTCGGACAGTCCCCGTTTCGGACTAATGAAAAACTGTTTTTT. This chain uses TRBV5-1 with TRBJ1-4; the D gene is possibly TRBD1 (6 bases). Germline CDR1 and CDR2: SGHRS and YFSETQ. The CDR3 totals 18 residues. V was clipped by 2 bases and J by 2 bases, with 19 bases between them.

The rearrangement links TRBV30 to TRBJ1-3, with D uncertain. The V gene's germline CDR1 is GTSNPN and CDR2 SVGIG (reference sequence). This CDR3 comprises 12 residues. The ends were cut back, 6 bases at V and 0 bases at J, with 6 bases in the middle. CDR3 sequence reads: CACGSSGNTIYF. DNA for the CDR3: TGTGCCTGCGGTAGCTCTGGAAACACCATATATTTT.

The chain combines TRBV9 with TRBJ2-2; 9 nucleotides agree with TRBD2. Germline V lookup: CDR1 SGDLS, CDR2 YYNGEE. The CDR3 is 18 residues long. V trimming: 0 bases; J trimming: 4 bases; junction bases outside the gene matches: 10. The CDR3 nucleotides read TGTGCCAGCAGCGTAGAAGGCGGCGGGAGGGGGGCCACCGGGGAGCTGTTTTTT. Protein sequence: CASSVEGGGRGATGELFF.

Written as DNA, the CDR3 is TGTGCCAGCAGTCCCTCATCTGAGACAGGGAACACTGAAGCTTTCTTT. Its translation is CASSPSSETGNTEAFF. The V gene is TRBV28, the J gene TRBJ1-1, with D possibly matching TRBD1 (6 bases). The germline V gene encodes CDR1 MDHEN and CDR2 SYDVKM. V was shortened by 5 bases and J by 1 base, with 17 bases between the two germline ends. This CDR3 has 16 residues.

The chain joins TRBV5-4 to TRBJ2-5; 8 bases map to TRBD2. The CDR3 runs to 16 residues. Germline trimming cut 3 bases from V and 4 bases from J; bases unmatched to any gene: 11. Germline assignment: CDR1 SGHNT and CDR2 YYREEE (reference sequence). CDR3: CASSYTGLVAPETQYF. The CDR3 DNA is TGTGCCAGCAGCTACACGGGACTAGTGGCCCCAGAGACCCAGTACTTC.

The chain combines TRBV6-6 with TRBJ1-1; D perhaps matches TRBD1 (6 bases). CDR1 and CDR2 from the germline V gene are MNHNY and SVGAGI (reference sequence). The CDR3 is 14 amino acids. Trimming pared 6 bases from V and 1 base from J, leaving 12 bases between. CDR3 DNA: TGTGCCAGCAGCCGGGACACCCCGAACACTGAAGCTTTCTTT. Its translation is CASSRDTPNTEAFF.

CDR3 sequence: CASSLDLAGDEQYF. In nucleotides, the CDR3 is TGCGCCAGCAGCTTGGATCTAGCGGGAGACGAGCAGTACTTC. The genes are TRBV5-1 and TRBJ2-7; 10 bases map to TRBD2. The J segment lost 5 bases and the V segment lost 0 bases, leaving 2 bases of the junction unmatched. Germline CDR1 reads SGHRS; CDR2 reads YFSETQ. The CDR3 runs 14 residues.

There are a few counts of this clone. CDR3 sequence reads: CASSPPNTETYEQYF. The CDR3 bases are TGTGCCAGCTCACCACCTAACACCGAAACCTACGAGCAGTACTTC. The chain links TRBV18 to TRBJ2-7; D gene ambiguous. This CDR3 region has 15 residues. Between the trimmed V and J ends, which lost 0 bases and 2 bases, there was a span of 11 bases. CDR1 KGHSH and CDR2 LQKENI come from the germline V gene.

The chain is built from TRBV10-3 and TRBJ1-1; possible D gene TRBD1, 5 bases. The V gene's germline CDR1 is ENHRY and CDR2 SYGVKD. V lost 0 bases to trimming and J lost 5 bases, with 13 bases between them. The CDR3 spans 15 residues. For the CDR3, the DNA is TGTGCCATCAGTGAGTCAGGGGTATCTAGTACTGAAGCTTTCTTT. Protein: CAISESGVSSTEAFF.

The chain uses TRBV28 and TRBJ1-2, with D possibly matching TRBD1 (5 bases). CDR1 and CDR2 from the germline V gene are MDHEN and SYDVKM. This CDR3 comprises 14 residues. V was clipped by 2 bases and J by 4 bases, with 11 bases between them. The CDR3 region is CASSLEGTGYGYTF. DNA of the CDR3: TGTGCCAGCAGTTTAGAAGGCACAGGCTATGGCTACACCTTC.

This clone was observed a few times. V is TRBV6-5 and J is TRBJ1-3; D remains ambiguous. The CDR3 covers 15 residues. Deletions cut 0 bases from V and 2 bases from J, with 8 bases between. CDR1 is MNHEY and CDR2 is SVGAGI in the germline V gene. The CDR3 nucleotides are TGTGCCAGCAGTTACTCGCCAGGACCTGGAAACACCATATATTTT. This encodes CASSYSPGPGNTIYF.

This chain links TRBV9 with TRBJ2-5, with 7 bases matching TRBD2. The V gene end was trimmed by 0 bases and the J gene end by 5 bases; junction bases not matched to a gene: 10. Per the germline V gene, CDR1 is SGDLS and CDR2 is YYNGEE. The CDR3 has 16 residues. The CDR3 nucleotides are TGTGCCAGCAGCGTAGGAGGAGGGAGGGTCGGCGAGACCCAGTACTTC. It encodes CASSVGGGRVGETQYF.

The chain employs TRBV5-1 and TRBJ2-2, with D perhaps being TRBD1 or TRBD2 (5 bases each). In germline, CDR1 is SGHRS, CDR2 YFSETQ. The CDR3 spans 14 residues. Trimming left V 2 bases short and J 6 bases short, with 11 bases between. For the CDR3, the DNA is TGCGCCAGCAGCTTAGAGGGGACGTCCGGGGAGCTGTTTTTT. The encoded protein is CASSLEGTSGELFF.

J is TRBJ2-4 and V is TRBV13; the D is unclear. The germline gives CDR1 PRHDT, CDR2 FYEKMQ (reference sequence). V was cut by 5 bases and J by 6 bases, with 14 bases left in between. The CDR3 consists of 14 residues. The CDR3 DNA sequence: TGTGCCAGCAGCCTCCGGGCCAATCGAAACATTCAGTACTTC. Translating gives CASSLRANRNIQYF.

The chain combines TRBV2 with TRBJ2-7; 10 bases map to TRBD2. The CDR3 runs 16 residues. CDR1 and CDR2 (germline): SNHLY, FYNNEI. V was pared by 1 base and J by 6 bases, with 9 bases of the junction left unmatched. The CDR3, as DNA: TGTGCCAGCAGTGAAGGGGTAGCGGGGGGATCGGTCGAGCAGTACTTC. Translating it yields CASSEGVAGGSVEQYF.

The chain is built from TRBV19 and TRBJ1-3; the D is unclear. The CDR3 has 15 amino acids. V was cut by 2 bases and J by 1 base, with 9 bases left in between. Germline CDR1 LNHDA, CDR2 SQIVND (reference sequence). The DNA of the CDR3 is TGTGCCAGTAGTATAAGCCCCGGTTCTGGAAACACCATATATTTT. It is translated as CASSISPGSGNTIYF.

This clone has a handful of counts. CDR3 loop: CASSYGQGVYNEQFF. CDR3 in DNA: TGCGCCAGCAGCTATGGACAGGGGGTTTACAATGAGCAGTTCTTC. The chain carries TRBV5-1 and TRBJ2-1; 10 positions match TRBD1. V was pared by 3 bases and J by 4 bases, with 4 bases of the junction left unmatched. The CDR3 is 15 residues long. Germline CDR1 SGHRS, CDR2 YFSETQ.

This chain joins TRBV15 and TRBJ2-5, with a possible D match to TRBD2 (6 bases). V lost 0 bases to trimming and J lost 2 bases, with 25 bases between them. The CDR3 length is 20 residues. The V gene's germline CDR1 is LNHNV and CDR2 YYDKDF (reference sequence). The CDR3, as DNA: TGTGCCACCAGCAGAGATGGGACGGTCGTTTCTAGCGCACCACAAGAGACCCAGTACTTC. Its protein product is CATSRDGTVVSSAPQETQYF.

The chain combines TRBV4-1 with TRBJ2-6; 9 bases are a match to TRBD1. The CDR3 runs 18 residues. With V trimmed by 4 bases and J by 1 base, 8 bases remained unmatched. Germline V gene sequence: CDR1 MGHRA, CDR2 YSYEKL. DNA for the CDR3: TGCGCCAGCAGCCGAAGACAGGGGGTATCTTCTGGGGCCAACGTCCTGACTTTC. As protein: CASSRRQGVSSGANVLTF.

J is TRBJ2-1 and V is TRBV28, with 15 bases identical to TRBD2. Germline CDR1 and CDR2: MDHEN and SYDVKM. V gave up 5 bases and J gave up 8 bases; unmatched junction bases: 13. This CDR3 spans 18 amino acids. This CDR3 reads CASSPMGLAGGPGDEQFF. CDR3 nucleotide sequence: TGTGCCAGCAGTCCCATGGGACTAGCGGGAGGCCCGGGGGATGAGCAGTTCTTC.

CDR3 loop: CASSISRDYYNEQFF. CDR3 sequence (DNA): TGCGCCAGCTCGATTTCACGGGACTACTACAATGAGCAGTTCTTC. This chain uses TRBV5-1 with TRBJ2-1; 7 nucleotides agree with TRBD2. This CDR3 contains 15 residues. The V gene's germline CDR1 is SGHRS and CDR2 YFSETQ. Trimming cost V 7 bases and J 3 bases; bases outside gene matches: 10.

V is TRBV19 and J is TRBJ1-1, with D tentatively TRBD1 (6 bases). V lost 5 bases and J lost 0, with 16 bases in between. CDR3 length: 16 amino acids. The germline CDR1 and CDR2 sequences are LNHDA and SQIVND (reference sequence). This chain's CDR3 is CASSYGGRDMNTEAFF. In DNA, the CDR3 is TGTGCCAGTAGTTATGGGGGCAGGGATATGAACACTGAAGCTTTCTTT.

V gene TRBV18 combines with J gene TRBJ2-5; possible D gene TRBD2, 6 bases. The CDR3 runs 13 residues. Germline lookup yields CDR1 KGHSH and CDR2 LQKENI. V was trimmed by 3 bases and J by 5 bases, leaving 10 bases between them. The CDR3 sequence is CASSPRGGETQYF. As DNA, the CDR3 is TGTGCCAGCTCACCGCGGGGCGGGGAGACCCAGTACTTC.

V and J are TRBV5-4 and TRBJ1-1; D remains ambiguous. Germline CDR1 is SGHNT and CDR2 is YYREEE (reference sequence). The CDR3 is 12 residues long. The V end lost 3 bases, the J end lost 11 bases, and 14 bases lay between the germline ends. In nucleotides, the CDR3 is TGTGCCAGCAGCTCCGACGGGTTCGGCGCTTTCTTT. Protein: CASSSDGFGAFF. The complete variable domain, with remaining parts taken from reference TRBV5-4 and TRBJ1-1, reads ETGVTQSPTHLIKTRGQQVTLRCSSQSGHNTVSWYQQALGQGPQFIFQYYREEENGRGNFPPRFSGLQFPNYSSELNVNALELDDSALYLCASSSDGFGAFFGQGTRLTVV.